Listed below are T cell receptor beta chains from one sample, sequenced in a study of blood T cell repertoires in COVID-19. TCRdb's copy holds only in-frame clones and misses some; the assay was immunoSEQ multiplex PCR. This sample yields around 250,000 clones, of which roughly 82% are seen a single time; 10% to 15% belongs to the top ten. The source material was peripheral blood. All receptors come from a man older than 75 with acute or convalescent COVID-19. Both conserved end residues are part of each CDR3. A D gene is named only where the DNA matches it firmly. Clone size appears in some rows only: once, few, many, or a class for an expanded clone.

TGTGCCAGCAGCTTAACCCGTGGCAGGGCCAACTCCTACGAGCAGTACTTC | CASSLTRGRANSYEQYF | - | TRBV7-8 | - | TRBJ2-7
TGTGCCAGTAGTATAGACGCCCGAACTATAACCACAGATACGCAGTATTTT | CASSIDARTITTDTQYF | - | TRBV19 | - | TRBJ2-3
TGTGCCAGCAGAGGCGGGACTAGCACAGATACGCAGTATTTT | CASRGGTSTDTQYF | - | TRBV2 | - | TRBJ2-3
TGCGCCAGCAGCTTGGAAGCGGGCGGTGGAAACACCATATATTTT | CASSLEAGGGNTIYF | - | TRBV5-1 | - | TRBJ1-3
TGTGCCAGCAGTGAAGAACAGAGATTGCGAGCTTTCTTT | CASSEEQRLRAFF | - | TRBV6-1 | - | TRBJ1-1
TGCAGTGTGGCGGGGGGGCCCGAGCAGTACTTC | CSVAGGPEQYF | - | TRBV20-1 | TRBD2 | TRBJ2-7
TGTGCCAGTAGTAGGGACACCTGGCGGACTGAAGCTTTCTTT | CASSRDTWRTEAFF | once | TRBV19 | - | TRBJ1-1
TGTGCCAGCAGCACGGGTCCTGAGAGGACTGAAGCTTTCTTT | CASSTGPERTEAFF | - | TRBV9 | - | TRBJ1-1
TGTGCCAGCAGCCAGCAGTCACTCGGGAATTCACCCCTCCACTTT | CASSQQSLGNSPLHF | - | TRBV7-2 | - | TRBJ1-6
TGTGCCAGTACCCCGCGGGCATTCGGTGAAGCTTTCTTT | CASTPRAFGEAFF | - | TRBV19 | - | TRBJ1-1
TGCAGCGTTGTCGGGGACAGGATATCGGGCACTGAAGCTTTCTTT | CSVVGDRISGTEAFF | few | TRBV29-1 | TRBD1 | TRBJ1-1
TGTGCCGGAACTGGACAGGGGTCGCCCTACGAGCAGTACTTC | CAGTGQGSPYEQYF | once | TRBV6-6 | TRBD1 | TRBJ2-7
TGTGCCAGCTCACCACTCCGGGACAGCTCCTACAATGAGCAGTTCTTC | CASSPLRDSSYNEQFF | - | TRBV18 | TRBD1 | TRBJ2-1
TGCAGCGACTCTCATGGGGGGATCCCCAATCAGCCCCAGCATTTT | CSDSHGGIPNQPQHF | - | TRBV29-1 | - | TRBJ1-5
TGTGCCAGCAGCCGATTCTCTAGCGGGGGCCGATACAATGAGCAGTTCTTC | CASSRFSSGGRYNEQFF | - | TRBV7-9 | TRBD2 | TRBJ2-1
TGTGCCAGCTCATCTTCCGCAACTAATGAAAAACTGTTTTTT | CASSSSATNEKLFF | - | TRBV18 | - | TRBJ1-4
TGTGCCAGCAGTTCACAGGGGGCGGAGGGCACAGATACGCAGTATTTT | CASSSQGAEGTDTQYF | - | TRBV28 | TRBD1 | TRBJ2-3
TGTGCCAGTAGTGCGACGGCGGTTAATTCAGAGACCCAGTACTTC | CASSATAVNSETQYF | - | TRBV19 | - | TRBJ2-5
TGCGCCAGCAGCCAGGGGGGAGAGGGGTACGGGAGCTACACCTTC | CASSQGGEGYGSYTF | - | TRBV4-3 | - | TRBJ1-2
TGTGCCAGCAGCTTAGAGACTATCGGAAACACCATATATTTT | CASSLETIGNTIYF | - | TRBV7-2 | - | TRBJ1-3
TGTGCCAGCAGCCCGGGGGGAGGGATCTACACCTTC | CASSPGGGIYTF | - | TRBV5-6 | - | TRBJ1-2
TGTGCCAGTAGTCAGGTCCTCACAAAGTATAGCAATCAGCCCCAGCATTTT | CASSQVLTKYSNQPQHF | - | TRBV19 | - | TRBJ1-5
TGCGCCAGCAGCTTGGATGTCGTCAGCGGGGCCCAGTACTTC | CASSLDVVSGAQYF | - | TRBV5-1 | TRBD2 | TRBJ2-5
TGTGCCAGTAGTCGCGGGGGGGCGCCCAATGAAAAACTGTTTTTT | CASSRGGAPNEKLFF | - | TRBV19 | - | TRBJ1-4
TGTGCCAGCAGTTTACCGGGAGAGAAGACCCAGTACTTC | CASSLPGEKTQYF | - | TRBV28 | - | TRBJ2-5
TGTGCCAGCTCACCGGGACAGGGGGCACCCCTCCACTTT | CASSPGQGAPLHF | - | TRBV18 | TRBD1 | TRBJ1-6
TGTGCCAGCAGCCTCAGCGGGAGGCAGTCGGATACGCAGTATTTT | CASSLSGRQSDTQYF | - | TRBV3-1/TRBV3-2 | TRBD2 | TRBJ2-3
TGTGCCAGCAGTTTTGCGGCGGGAGGGGTAGGTGGCTACACCTTC | CASSFAAGGVGGYTF | - | TRBV27 | - | TRBJ1-2
TGTGCCAGTAGTCCCAGGGAGGCCGGGGAGCTGTTTTTT | CASSPREAGELFF | once | TRBV19 | - | TRBJ2-2
TGTGCCAGCAGCCTCCCCAGGGCTGAAGCTTTCTTT | CASSLPRAEAFF | - | TRBV28 | - | TRBJ1-1
TGTGCCAGCAGCCGGACAGGGGGCGCGTCAGCTAACTATGGCTACACCTTC | CASSRTGGASANYGYTF | - | TRBV3-1/TRBV3-2 | TRBD1 | TRBJ1-2
TGTGCCAGTGTACCCGACCGACAGGGGGCTCTAGAGACCCAGTACTTC | CASVPDRQGALETQYF | - | TRBV3-1/TRBV3-2 | TRBD1 | TRBJ2-5
TGTGCCAGCAGCTTAGCGCAGGGGGGCAACTATGGCTACACCTTC | CASSLAQGGNYGYTF | few | TRBV7-8 | TRBD1 | TRBJ1-2
TGTGCCAGCAGCCCCACTGGGACAGCTAATTCACCCCTCCACTTT | CASSPTGTANSPLHF | few | TRBV7-8 | TRBD1 | TRBJ1-6
TGTGCCACCAGTGATCCGGGACAATTCTATGGCTACACCTTC | CATSDPGQFYGYTF | - | TRBV24-1 | - | TRBJ1-2
TGTGCCAGCAGAAAAGCGGGAGGGAGGACAGATACGCAGTATTTT | CASRKAGGRTDTQYF | - | TRBV2 | TRBD2 | TRBJ2-3
TGTGCCAGCAGTACAGGGGGTTTAAGGATGAACACTGAAGCTTTCTTT | CASSTGGLRMNTEAFF | few | TRBV2 | TRBD1 | TRBJ1-1
TGTGCCAGCAGCTTGGGGCTCACTGAAGCTTTCTTT | CASSLGLTEAFF | - | TRBV7-2 | - | TRBJ1-1
TGTGCCAGCAGCTTAGAAACAGGGGATAGTAGGAATGAGCAGTTCTTC | CASSLETGDSRNEQFF | - | TRBV7-2 | TRBD1 | TRBJ2-1
TGTGCCAGCAGCCAAGACTACCGTACCTACGAGCAGTACTTC | CASSQDYRTYEQYF | - | TRBV4-2 | - | TRBJ2-7
TGTGCCAGCAGCTTGGGGGCTGAGCAGTACTTC | CASSLGAEQYF | - | TRBV7-3 | - | TRBJ2-7
TGTGCCAGCAGCCCCTCCCGCGGGAGGGCAGATACGCAGTATTTT | CASSPSRGRADTQYF | - | TRBV7-3 | TRBD2 | TRBJ2-3
TGTGCCAGTAGGGACAGGGCAGAAGGTGAAAAACTGTTTTTT | CASRDRAEGEKLFF | once | TRBV19 | TRBD1 | TRBJ1-4
TGCGCCAGCAGCCAAGGGTGGCAGGGCGGTGAAAAACTGTTTTTT | CASSQGWQGGEKLFF | - | TRBV4-1 | - | TRBJ1-4
TGTGCCACCAGCCCCCGGGACAGCCTGGATCAGCCCCAGCATTTT | CATSPRDSLDQPQHF | - | TRBV15 | TRBD1 | TRBJ1-5
TGTGCCAGCAGTCCAACGGGAAGGGGAGGGTATCAGCCCCAGCATTTT | CASSPTGRGGYQPQHF | - | TRBV5-8 | - | TRBJ1-5
TGTGCCAGTAGTGAGGGACTGATAAACACTGAAGCTTTCTTT | CASSEGLINTEAFF | few | TRBV19 | - | TRBJ1-1
TGTGCCAGCAGCCCCGGGCAGGGGGTAAGTACCGGGGAGCTGTTTTTT | CASSPGQGVSTGELFF | - | TRBV14 | TRBD1 | TRBJ2-2
TGTGCCAGCAGCACCGGGGATCAGCTCGGGGCCAACGTCCTGACTTTC | CASSTGDQLGANVLTF | - | TRBV5-5 | - | TRBJ2-6
TGTGCCAGCAGCACCTTCGGGGACGAGCAGTACTTC | CASSTFGDEQYF | once | TRBV12-3/TRBV12-4 | - | TRBJ2-7
TGTGCCACCCGCACAGGGAGAAATCAGCCCCAGCATTTT | CATRTGRNQPQHF | few | TRBV28 | - | TRBJ1-5
TGTGCCAGCAGCGTAGGACTTGGGGGGTCATTAATGAACACTGAAGCTTTCTTT | CASSVGLGGSLMNTEAFF | - | TRBV9 | - | TRBJ1-1
TGTGCCAGCCAACAACGACAGGGAAGGAGCAATCAGCCCCAGCATTTT | CASQQRQGRSNQPQHF | - | TRBV28 | TRBD1 | TRBJ1-5
TGTGCTAGTGGTCCGGACAGGAGGAGTGAAGCTTTCTTT | CASGPDRRSEAFF | few | TRBV12-5 | TRBD1 | TRBJ1-1
TGTGCCAGTCGTTCCGCTGGGGGCGGAAATCAGCCCCAGCATTTT | CASRSAGGGNQPQHF | - | TRBV27 | - | TRBJ1-5
TGTGCCAGTAGGGGGGGACGGAAGGCCGGGGAGCTGTTTTTT | CASRGGRKAGELFF | - | TRBV19 | - | TRBJ2-2